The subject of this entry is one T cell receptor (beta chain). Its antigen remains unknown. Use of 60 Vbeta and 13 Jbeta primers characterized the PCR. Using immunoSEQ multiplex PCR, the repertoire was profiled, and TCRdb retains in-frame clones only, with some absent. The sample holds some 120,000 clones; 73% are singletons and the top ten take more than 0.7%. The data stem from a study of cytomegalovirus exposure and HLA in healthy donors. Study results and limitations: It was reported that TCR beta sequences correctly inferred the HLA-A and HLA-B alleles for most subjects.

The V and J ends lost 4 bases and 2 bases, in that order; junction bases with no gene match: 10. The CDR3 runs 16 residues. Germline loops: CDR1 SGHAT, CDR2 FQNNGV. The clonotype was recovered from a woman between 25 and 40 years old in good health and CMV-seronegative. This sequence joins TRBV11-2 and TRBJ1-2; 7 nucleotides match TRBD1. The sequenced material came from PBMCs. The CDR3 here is CASSWGDSRSNYGYTF. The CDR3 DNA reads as TGTGCCAGCAGCTGGGGGGACAGCCGCTCCAACTATGGCTACACCTTC.